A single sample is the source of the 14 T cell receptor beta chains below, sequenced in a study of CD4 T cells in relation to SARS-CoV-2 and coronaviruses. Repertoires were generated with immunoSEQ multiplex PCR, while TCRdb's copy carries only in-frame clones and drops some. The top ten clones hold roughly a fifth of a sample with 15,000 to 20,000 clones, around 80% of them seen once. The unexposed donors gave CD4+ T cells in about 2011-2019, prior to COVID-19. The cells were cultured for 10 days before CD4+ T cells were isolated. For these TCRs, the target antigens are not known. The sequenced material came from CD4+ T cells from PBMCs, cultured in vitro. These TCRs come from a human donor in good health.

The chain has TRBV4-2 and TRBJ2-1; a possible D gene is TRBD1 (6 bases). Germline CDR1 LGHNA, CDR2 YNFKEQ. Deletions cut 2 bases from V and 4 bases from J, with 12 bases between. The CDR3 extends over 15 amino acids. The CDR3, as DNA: TGTGCCAGCAGCCAAATCAGGGGCTCTTACAATGAGCAGTTCTTC. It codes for CASSQIRGSYNEQFF.

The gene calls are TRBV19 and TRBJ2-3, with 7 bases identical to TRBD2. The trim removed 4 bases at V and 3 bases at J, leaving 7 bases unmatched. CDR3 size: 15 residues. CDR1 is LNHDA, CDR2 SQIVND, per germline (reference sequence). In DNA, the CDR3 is TGTGCCAGTAGTAGGGGCCCTAGCGGAACAGATACGCAGTATTTT. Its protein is CASSRGPSGTDTQYF. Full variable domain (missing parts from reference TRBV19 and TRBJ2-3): DGGITQSPKYLFRKEGQNVTLSCEQNLNHDAMYWYRQDPGQGLRLIYYSQIVNDFQKGDIAEGYSVSREKKESFPLTVTSAQKNPTAFYLCASSRGPSGTDTQYFGPGTRLTVL.

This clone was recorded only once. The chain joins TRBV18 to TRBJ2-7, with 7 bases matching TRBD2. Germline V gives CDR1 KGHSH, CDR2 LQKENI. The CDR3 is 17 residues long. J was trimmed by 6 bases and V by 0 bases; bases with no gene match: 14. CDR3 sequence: CASSPPAAREGVGEQYF. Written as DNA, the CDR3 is TGTGCCAGCTCACCACCGGCCGCCAGGGAGGGAGTCGGCGAGCAGTACTTC.

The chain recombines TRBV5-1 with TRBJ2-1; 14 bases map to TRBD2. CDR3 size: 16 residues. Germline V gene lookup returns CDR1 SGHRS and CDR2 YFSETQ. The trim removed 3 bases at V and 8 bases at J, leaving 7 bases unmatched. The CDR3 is CASSSGTSGSFDEQFF. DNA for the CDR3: TGCGCCAGCAGCTCCGGGACTAGCGGGAGCTTCGATGAGCAGTTCTTC. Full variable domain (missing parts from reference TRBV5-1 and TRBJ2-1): KAGVTQTPRYLIKTRGQQVTLSCSPISGHRSVSWYQQTPGQGLQFLFEYFSETQRNKGNFPGRFSGRQFSNSRSEMNVSTLELGDSALYLCASSSGTSGSFDEQFFGPGTRLTVL.

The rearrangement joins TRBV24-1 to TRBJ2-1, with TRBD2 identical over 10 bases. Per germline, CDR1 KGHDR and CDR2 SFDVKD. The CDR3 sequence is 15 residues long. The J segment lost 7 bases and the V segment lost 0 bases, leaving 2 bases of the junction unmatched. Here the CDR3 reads CATSDLASGSNEQFF. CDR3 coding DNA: TGTGCCACCAGTGATTTGGCTAGCGGGAGTAATGAGCAGTTCTTC.

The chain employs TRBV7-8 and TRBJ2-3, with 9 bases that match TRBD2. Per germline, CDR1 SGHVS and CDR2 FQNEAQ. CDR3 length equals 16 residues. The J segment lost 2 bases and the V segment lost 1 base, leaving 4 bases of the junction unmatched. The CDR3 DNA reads TGTGCCAGCAGCTTAGGGCTAGCGGGATACACAGATACGCAGTATTTT. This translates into CASSLGLAGYTDTQYF.

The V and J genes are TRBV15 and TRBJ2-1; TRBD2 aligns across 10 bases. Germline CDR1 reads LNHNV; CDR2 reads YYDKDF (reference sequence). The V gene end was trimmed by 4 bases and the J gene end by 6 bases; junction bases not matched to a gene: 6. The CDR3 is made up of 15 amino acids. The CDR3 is CATSNESGRGNEQFF. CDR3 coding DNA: TGTGCCACCAGCAACGAAAGCGGGAGGGGCAATGAGCAGTTCTTC.

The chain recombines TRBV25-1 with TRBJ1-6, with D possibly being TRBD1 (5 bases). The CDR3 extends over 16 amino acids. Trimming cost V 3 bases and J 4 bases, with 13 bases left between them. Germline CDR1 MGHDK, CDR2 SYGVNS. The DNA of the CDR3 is TGTGCCAGCAGTGACCTCCGGGACCGGTATAATTCACCCCTCCACTTT. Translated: CASSDLRDRYNSPLHF.

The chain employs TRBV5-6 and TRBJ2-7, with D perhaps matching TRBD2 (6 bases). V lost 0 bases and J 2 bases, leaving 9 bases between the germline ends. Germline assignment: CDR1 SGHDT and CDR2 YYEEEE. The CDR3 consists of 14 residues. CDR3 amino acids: CASSLGGGTYEQYF. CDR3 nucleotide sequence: TGTGCCAGCAGCTTGGGCGGAGGGACCTACGAGCAGTACTTC.

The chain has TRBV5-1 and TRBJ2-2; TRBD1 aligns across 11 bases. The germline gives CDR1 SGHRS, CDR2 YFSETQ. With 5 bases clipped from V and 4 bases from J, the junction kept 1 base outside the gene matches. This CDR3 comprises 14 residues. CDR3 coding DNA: TGCGCCAGCAGGGGACAGGGGGGCACCGGGGAGCTGTTTTTT. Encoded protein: CASRGQGGTGELFF.

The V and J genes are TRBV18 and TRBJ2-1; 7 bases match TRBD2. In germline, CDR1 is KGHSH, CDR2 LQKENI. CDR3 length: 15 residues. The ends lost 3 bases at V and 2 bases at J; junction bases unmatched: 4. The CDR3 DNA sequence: TGTGCCAGCTCACCGACGGGACTAACCTACAATGAGCAGTTCTTC. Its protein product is CASSPTGLTYNEQFF. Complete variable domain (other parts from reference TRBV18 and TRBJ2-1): NAGVMQNPRHLVRRRGQEARLRCSPMKGHSHVYWYRQLPEEGLKFMVYLQKENIIDESGMPKERFSAEFPKEGPSILRIQQVVRGDSAAYFCASSPTGLTYNEQFFGPGTRLTVL.

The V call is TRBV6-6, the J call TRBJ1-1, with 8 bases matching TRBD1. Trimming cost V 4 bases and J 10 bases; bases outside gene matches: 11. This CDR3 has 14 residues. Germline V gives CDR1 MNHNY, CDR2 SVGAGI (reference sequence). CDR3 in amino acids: CASSSDRAWSGAFF. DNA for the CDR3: TGTGCCAGCAGTTCGGACAGGGCTTGGTCGGGAGCTTTCTTT.

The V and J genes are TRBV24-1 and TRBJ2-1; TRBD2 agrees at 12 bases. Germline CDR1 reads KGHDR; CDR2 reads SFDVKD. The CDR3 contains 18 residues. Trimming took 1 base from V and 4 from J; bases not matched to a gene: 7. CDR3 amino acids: CATSDFGGTSGLYNEQFF. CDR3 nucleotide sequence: TGTGCCACCAGTGATTTCGGGGGGACTAGCGGGTTATACAATGAGCAGTTCTTC.

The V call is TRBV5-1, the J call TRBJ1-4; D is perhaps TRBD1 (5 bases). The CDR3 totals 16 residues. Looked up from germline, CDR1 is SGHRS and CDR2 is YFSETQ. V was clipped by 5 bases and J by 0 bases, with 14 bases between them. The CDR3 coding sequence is TGCGCCAGCAGGTCGGGGCGGACCGCAACTAATGAAAAACTGTTTTTT. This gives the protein CASRSGRTATNEKLFF.